This is a list of T cell receptor beta chains from one sample in a study of cytomegalovirus exposure and HLA in healthy donors. Some clones are missing from TCRdb's copy, which holds only in-frame ones; the method was immunoSEQ multiplex PCR. Listed are about 130,000 clones; over 2% falls within the top ten. Sample: PBMCs. The source of these receptors is a man aged 40-49 years in good health and CMV-seronegative. CDR3s include the opening cysteine and the closing phenylalanine or tryptophan. D genes are given only for firm matches.

V	J	D	DNA	CDR3
TRBV29-1	TRBJ2-1	TRBD2	TGCAGCGTTGCCTCTAGCGGGAGTTGGTTCTTC	CSVASSGSWFF
TRBV9	TRBJ2-3	-	TGTGCCAGCAGCGTATCTCCCCCGAGCACAGATACGCAGTATTTT	CASSVSPPSTDTQYF
TRBV7-3	TRBJ2-2	TRBD1	TGTGCCAGCAGCCCGGACAGGGCGACTCCCGGGGAGCTGTTTTTT	CASSPDRATPGELFF
TRBV21-1	TRBJ2-7	-	TGTGCCATCTACCGGGGACTAGCGGTGGGGCGGACCTACGAGCAGTACTTC	CAIYRGLAVGRTYEQYF
TRBV7-6	TRBJ2-3	TRBD2	TGTGCCAGCAGCTCGGGGAGGGCGCGGGCCCGGAGGGGCACAGATACGCAGTATTTT	CASSSGRARARRGTDTQYF
TRBV18	TRBJ2-7	-	TGTGCCAGCTCACCGCGGGACAGCGGCGAGCAGTACTTC	CASSPRDSGEQYF
TRBV13	TRBJ2-1	TRBD2	TGTGCCAGCAGCTCCGGTACTAGCGAGGCTGAGCAGTTCTTC	CASSSGTSEAEQFF
TRBV7-2	TRBJ1-2	-	TGTGCCAGCAGCCGGCGGGGTGAAGAATATGGCTACACCTTC	CASSRRGEEYGYTF
TRBV5-1	TRBJ2-7	TRBD2	TGCGCCAGCAGGAACGGGGGGGCGGGGGCCTACGAGCAGTACTTC	CASRNGGAGAYEQYF
TRBV5-1	TRBJ2-3	-	TGCGCCAGCAGCGTTAGCGGAACAGATACGCAGTATTTT	CASSVSGTDTQYF
TRBV5-4	TRBJ2-5	-	TGTGCCAGCAGCGGTACCCGCAGGACCCAGTACTTC	CASSGTRRTQYF
TRBV28	TRBJ1-1	-	TGTGCCAGCCAAGAAGGACAGCTCACTGAAGCTTTCTTT	CASQEGQLTEAFF
TRBV5-1	TRBJ1-2	TRBD1	TGCGCCAGCAGCTTGACCAGGGGGCCTTACGATGGCTACACCTTC	CASSLTRGPYDGYTF
TRBV30	TRBJ2-1	-	TGTGCCTGGAGTCGGAATAGCGGCTACAATGAGCAGTTCTTC	CAWSRNSGYNEQFF
TRBV4-1	TRBJ2-7	TRBD2	TGCGCCAGCAGCCTTGGGCGGGCTAGCGGGGCAACCTACGAGCAGTACTTC	CASSLGRASGATYEQYF
TRBV4-1	TRBJ1-2	TRBD1	TGCGCCAGCAGCCGACAGCCGGGACAGGGGGCGGGTAACTATGGCTACACCTTC	CASSRQPGQGAGNYGYTF
TRBV2	TRBJ2-7	-	TGTGCCAGCAGTGAGGGCAGGGGAAGGCAGTACTTC	CASSEGRGRQYF
TRBV5-1	TRBJ2-3	TRBD2	TGCGCCAGCAGCTCCCTGGGTAGCGGGAGCTCAGATACGCAGTATTTT	CASSSLGSGSSDTQYF
TRBV5-1	TRBJ2-7	TRBD2	TGCGCCAGCAGCTTGGCTCCCGGGAGGGCCCTCTACGAGCAGTACTTC	CASSLAPGRALYEQYF
TRBV6-5	TRBJ2-7	TRBD2	TGTGCCAGCAGTTACTCTGGGACTAGCGGGGCGACATACTTC	CASSYSGTSGATYF
TRBV6-5	TRBJ1-1	-	TGTGCCAGCAGTTACGCGGCCGGGAACACTGAAGCTTTCTTT	CASSYAAGNTEAFF
TRBV7-2	TRBJ2-7	TRBD2	TGTGCCAGCAGCTTAGGAGCTCTAGCGGGAGCAGGCTACGAGCAGTACTTC	CASSLGALAGAGYEQYF
TRBV4-3	TRBJ1-4	-	TGCGCCAGCAGCCAAGATTCAGGGCCACCTAATGAAAAACTGTTTTTT	CASSQDSGPPNEKLFF
TRBV28	TRBJ2-2	TRBD1	TGTGCCAGCAGCAAAAGGACAGGGGGAAACACCGGGGAGCTGTTTTTT	CASSKRTGGNTGELFF
TRBV6-5	TRBJ1-4	-	TGTGCCACCGCGAGGGGACACCCTAATGAAAAACTGTTTTTT	CATARGHPNEKLFF